A selection of T cell receptor beta chains follows, all from one sample in a study of cytomegalovirus exposure and HLA in healthy donors. This table comes from immunoSEQ multiplex PCR, and its TCRdb copy is limited to in-frame clones, with some not included. In the table there are around 180,000 clones, 70% to 90% of which are singletons. The sequenced sample consisted of PBMCs. The receptors stem from a girl aged 10 to 17 in good health and CMV-seropositive. The CDR3 runs from the conserved cysteine through the conserved F or W. A D gene is named only where the DNA matches it firmly. Clone size is shown for a subset of rows, as once, few, many or a class of expanded clone.

D gene	V gene	J gene	clone size	CDR3 DNA	CDR3 protein
-	TRBV6-5	TRBJ1-1	-	TGTGCCAGCAGTTATGGACAGCCTAACACTGAAGCTTTCTTT	CASSYGQPNTEAFF
TRBD1	TRBV5-1	TRBJ1-6	few	TGCGCCAGCAGCTTGGGCGGACAGGGAAATTCACCCCTCCACTTT	CASSLGGQGNSPLHF
TRBD1	TRBV6-5	TRBJ1-5	-	TGTGCCAGCAGTGCCGACAGGGGACCCAATCAGCCCCAGCATTTT	CASSADRGPNQPQHF
TRBD2	TRBV5-1	TRBJ2-3	-	TGCGCCAGCAGCTTCATATCTAGCGGGGGTAGGGACGCGCAGTATTTT	CASSFISSGGRDAQYF
-	TRBV14	TRBJ1-2	-	TGTGCCAGCAGCCAAGTGACAGGCTGGCTAGGCTACACCTTC	CASSQVTGWLGYTF
TRBD2	TRBV4-2	TRBJ2-5	-	TGTGCCAGCAGCCAAGGGTACAGCGGGGGGGCCCCAGAGACCCAGTACTTC	CASSQGYSGGAPETQYF
TRBD1	TRBV6-5	TRBJ2-5	once	TGTGCCAGCAGTTACTCACAGGGGGCTGGGGAGACCCAGTACTTC	CASSYSQGAGETQYF
TRBD1	TRBV11-3	TRBJ2-2	-	TGTGCCAGCAGTCGAAACAGGGGTTGGGACACCGGGGAGCTGTTTTTT	CASSRNRGWDTGELFF
TRBD1	TRBV25-1	TRBJ2-1	-	TGTGCCAGCAACGGGGACAGGGGGAAAAATGAGCAGTTCTTC	CASNGDRGKNEQFF
-	TRBV2	TRBJ2-7	-	TGTGCCAGCAACCTAAGGGGGAGTGAGCAGTACTTC	CASNLRGSEQYF
-	TRBV6-1	TRBJ1-2	-	TGTGCCAGCAGTGGAAGCGGGGCCCCCTATGGCTACACCTTC	CASSGSGAPYGYTF
TRBD2	TRBV7-2	TRBJ2-5	-	TGTGCCAGCAGCTTGAGCGGGGGGGCAAAGCAAGAGACCCAGTACTTC	CASSLSGGAKQETQYF
-	TRBV7-9	TRBJ1-2	-	TGTGCCAGCAGCTTATGGGGAGCTAACTATGGCTACACCTTC	CASSLWGANYGYTF
-	TRBV18	TRBJ1-1	few	TGTGCCAGCTCACCAAACGGACAGACCCCAAACACTGAAGCTTTCTTT	CASSPNGQTPNTEAFF
-	TRBV14	TRBJ1-1	few	TGTGCCAGCAGCCAAGCTTTGAACACTGAAGCTTTCTTT	CASSQALNTEAFF
-	TRBV5-1	TRBJ1-1	few	TGCGCCAGCAACCAACAGGGCAGGTCACACATGAACACTGAAGCTTTCTTT	CASNQQGRSHMNTEAFF
TRBD2	TRBV9	TRBJ2-3	-	TGTGCCAGCAGCGTATCTGGGGGGGTGACCGATACGCAGTATTTT	CASSVSGGVTDTQYF
TRBD1	TRBV9	TRBJ2-7	-	TGTGCCAGCAGCGTAGCCCCAGGGGGCTACGAGCAGTACTTC	CASSVAPGGYEQYF
TRBD1	TRBV19	TRBJ2-1	-	TGTGCCAGTAGTAGGGGACAGGGGAGCGGGAAGAACTCCTACAATGAGCAGTTCTTC	CASSRGQGSGKNSYNEQFF
-	TRBV6-5	TRBJ2-2	few	TGTGCCAGCAGGAGAACAGGGTTACCCGGGGAGCTGTTTTTT	CASRRTGLPGELFF
TRBD1	TRBV18	TRBJ1-5	-	TGTGCCAGCTCAGGACAGGGGTTAGGAGATCAGCCCCAGCATTTT	CASSGQGLGDQPQHF
TRBD1	TRBV6-6	TRBJ1-5	-	TGTGCCAGCAGTTACTCGGAAGGGACAGGGAATCAGCCCCAGCATTTT	CASSYSEGTGNQPQHF
TRBD2	TRBV5-1	TRBJ2-2	-	TGCGCCAGCAGCTTGCAGCGGGGGAACACCGGGGAGCTGTTTTTT	CASSLQRGNTGELFF
-	TRBV5-1	TRBJ2-7	-	TGCGCCAGCAGCTTAGGAGGGGACGAGCAGTACTTC	CASSLGGDEQYF
-	TRBV6-5	TRBJ1-2	once	TGTGCCAGCAGTTACTCGGGGGCCATCACCTTC	CASSYSGAITF
-	TRBV6-5	TRBJ1-1	-	TGTGCCAGCAGTCGTGCGCCGGGGGGCGGCACTGAAGCTTTCTTT	CASSRAPGGGTEAFF
-	TRBV13	TRBJ2-5	-	TGTGCCAGCAGCTTAGGGACACTCCAAGAGACCCAGTACTTC	CASSLGTLQETQYF
TRBD1	TRBV6-1	TRBJ1-5	-	TGTGCCAGCAGTTCCGGGACAGGCAATCAGCCCCAGCATTTT	CASSSGTGNQPQHF
-	TRBV6-6	TRBJ1-4	-	TGTGCCAGCCGGAGCGCTAATGAAAAACTGTTTTTT	CASRSANEKLFF
TRBD1	TRBV7-8	TRBJ1-3	-	TGTGCCAGCAGCCCACAGGGGGCTATGGGAAACACCATATATTTT	CASSPQGAMGNTIYF
-	TRBV5-1	TRBJ1-1	-	TGCGCCAGCAGCTTGGCCGGACTTGAAGCTTTCTTT	CASSLAGLEAFF
-	TRBV6-1	TRBJ1-6	-	TGTGCCACCCAGGGGAGTGCGGATTCACCCCTCCACTTT	CATQGSADSPLHF
-	TRBV5-1	TRBJ1-1	-	TGCGCCAGCCGAGACTGGACATTAGTTGAAGCTTTCTTT	CASRDWTLVEAFF
-	TRBV21-1	TRBJ1-1	few	TGTGCCAGCAGCAAAATCCGGGGGGAGAACACTGAAGCTTTCTTT	CASSKIRGENTEAFF
TRBD1	TRBV6-4	TRBJ1-5	-	TGTGCCAGCAGTGCCACGTTCGGACAGGGACAGCCCCAGCATTTT	CASSATFGQGQPQHF
TRBD1	TRBV28	TRBJ1-5	-	TGTGCCAGCAGTTTCGGACAGGGTAGGAGCAATCAGCCCCAGCATTTT	CASSFGQGRSNQPQHF
-	TRBV6-5	TRBJ2-5	-	TGTGCCAGCAGTTCCCCTGCCGGGGGTGGTCAAGAGACCCAGTACTTC	CASSSPAGGGQETQYF
-	TRBV2	TRBJ1-6	-	TGTGCCAGCAGTGGAGCCTATCAACGCTCTGGTAGTTCACCCCTCCACTTT	CASSGAYQRSGSSPLHF
TRBD1	TRBV6-5	TRBJ1-2	-	TGTGCCAGCACCCCAGCGGGACAGGATTATGGCTACACCTTC	CASTPAGQDYGYTF
TRBD1	TRBV6-5	TRBJ1-5	-	TGTGCCAGCAGTTACTCACAGGGGAAGGAACAGCCCCAGCATTTT	CASSYSQGKEQPQHF
TRBD1	TRBV6-6	TRBJ2-7	-	TGTGCCAGCAGTTTGACAGGGGAAGCCTACGAGCAGTACTTC	CASSLTGEAYEQYF
-	TRBV29-1	TRBJ1-5	few	TGCAGCGTTGAGTTGGGAGGGGGTGGCAATCAGCCCCAGCATTTT	CSVELGGGGNQPQHF
-	TRBV14	TRBJ1-1	-	TGTGCCAGCAGCCAACTCAGGGATAGGGTTACTGAAGCTTTCTTT	CASSQLRDRVTEAFF
-	TRBV21-1	TRBJ2-7	once	TGTGCCAGCAGCCGCACGCCCACGACAGTCTCCTACGAGCAGTACTTC	CASSRTPTTVSYEQYF
-	TRBV5-5	TRBJ2-3	-	TGTGCCAGCAGCGGAACAGGGTCAGATACGCAGTATTTT	CASSGTGSDTQYF
TRBD1	TRBV27	TRBJ1-1	-	TGTGCCAGCAGTTTATCGCCCGACCTCTTGCAGGGGGTATCTAACACTGAAGCTTTCTTT	CASSLSPDLLQGVSNTEAFF
TRBD1	TRBV5-1	TRBJ1-1	-	TGCGCCAGCAGCTCGGACACAGGGGGGGCTTTCTTT	CASSSDTGGAFF
TRBD1	TRBV10-1	TRBJ1-2	-	TGCGCCAGCAGTGAGTCTTTTGGGACAGGATTAACCTTC	CASSESFGTGLTF
TRBD1	TRBV2	TRBJ1-5	-	TGTGCCAGCAGCCGACAGGGAGGAAGCAATCAGCCCCAGCATTTT	CASSRQGGSNQPQHF
TRBD1	TRBV6-6	TRBJ1-2	-	TGTGCCAGCAGCCGGACAGGGGGGGATTATGGCTACACCTTC	CASSRTGGDYGYTF
-	TRBV6-5	TRBJ1-4	-	TGTGCCAGCAGCCGCACAGGGTATAATGAAAAACTGTTTTTT	CASSRTGYNEKLFF
-	TRBV6-6	TRBJ1-1	-	TGTGCCAGCAGTAAACTAGTGAACACTGAAGCTTTCTTT	CASSKLVNTEAFF
-	TRBV11-3	TRBJ2-5	-	TGTGCCAGCGGAGGGGAGCCGGAGACCCAGTACTTC	CASGGEPETQYF
TRBD1	TRBV7-9	TRBJ1-1	-	TGTGCCAGCAGCTTAGCCTATATGAGACAGGGTCACACTGAAGCTTTCTTT	CASSLAYMRQGHTEAFF
-	TRBV6-1	TRBJ2-5	-	TGTGCCAGCAGTGAATGGGCAGGGCCCCCCCAAGAGACCCAGTACTTC	CASSEWAGPPQETQYF
TRBD1	TRBV7-9	TRBJ1-1	-	TGTGCCAGTTTTCCGGCAGGGGGCCTCACTGAAGCTTTCTTT	CASFPAGGLTEAFF
-	TRBV6-5	TRBJ1-4	-	TGTGCCAGCAGACACAATGAAAAACTGTTTTTT	CASRHNEKLFF